This record looks at one T cell receptor beta chain sequence and its context. The antigen remains undetermined. The method was immunoSEQ multiplex PCR; TCRdb's version includes in-frame clones alone and lacks a portion of them. The table records around 2,100,000 clones, about 95% of them present only once. This entry belongs to a study of shared clonotypes between healthy human individuals. Study-wide findings and caveats: Since donors were few, the genetic and exposure-history diversity represented was limited.

Looked up from germline, CDR1 is LNHDA and CDR2 is SQIVND (reference sequence). The CDR3 runs 15 residues. Trimming left V 1 base short and J 7 bases short, with 14 bases between. Positively selected for CCR7, the CD45RO-negative cells used as naive CD8 cells excluded terminally differentiated effector memory CD45RA+ cells. This chain joins TRBV19 and TRBJ2-4; D possibly corresponds to TRBD1 (5 bases). This clonotype was sampled from a man between 18 and 35 years old in good health. Material: naive CD8+ T cells sorted from blood. Written as DNA, the CDR3 is TGTGCCAGTAGTATAGGGCCAGAAGGGGATAACATTCAGTACTTC. Translating gives CASSIGPEGDNIQYF.